This TCR beta chain was retrieved from a study of blood T cells in healthy people across ages. The table lists this clonotype with many counts. A J-beta primer mix and a sample-barcoded 5' primer were used in a second PCR of roughly 6 to 11 cycles. TCRdb reanalysed the 5' RACE reads using MiXCR and keeps one entry per CDR3 protein. This sample has about 1.6 million distinct CDR3 sequences; around 35% occur once, and the top ten carry roughly 12%. The origin of this receptor is a woman aged 25 to 39 in good health. Sequenced material: blood.

The CDR3 protein is CASSPDSVDEQYF. CDR3 in DNA: TGTGCCAGCAGCCCGGATAGCGTGGACGAGCAGTACTTC. The rearrangement joins TRBV7-9 to TRBJ2-7; maybe TRBD2 (5 bases). The ends were cut back, 5 bases at V and 5 bases at J, with 13 bases in the middle. The CDR3 spans 13 residues. From germline, CDR1 is SEHNR and CDR2 FQNEAQ (reference sequence).